The 27 T cell receptor beta chains listed next were all sequenced from one sample in a study of blood T cell repertoires in COVID-19. Some clones are missing from TCRdb's copy, which holds only in-frame ones; the method was immunoSEQ multiplex PCR. In the table there are around 250,000 clones, approximately 85% of which are singletons. Sequenced sample: PBMCs or T cells enriched from blood (not recorded which). Receptors were obtained from a woman aged 45 to 65 who had recovered from COVID-19.

The J gene is TRBJ2-3, the V gene TRBV13, with a tentative D call TRBD1 (6 bases). Per the germline V gene, CDR1 is PRHDT and CDR2 is FYEKMQ (reference sequence). The CDR3 has 17 residues. V was trimmed by 3 bases and J by 1 base, leaving 17 bases between them. CDR3 loop: CASSFFRSNRGTDTQYF. DNA of the CDR3: TGTGCCAGCAGCTTCTTTCGGAGCAACAGGGGCACAGATACGCAGTATTTT.

The chain has TRBV2 and TRBJ2-1, with 7 positions matching TRBD2. CDR1 is SNHLY, CDR2 FYNNEI, per germline. The CDR3 is 15 residues long. V shed 4 bases, J shed 9 bases, and the junction held 12 bases outside the gene matches. The CDR3 is CASSAGLSFVSEQFF. As DNA, the CDR3 is TGTGCCAGCAGTGCGGGACTATCCTTTGTATCTGAGCAGTTCTTC.

The chain has TRBV15 and TRBJ1-3; 7 bases line up with TRBD1. The CDR3 has 17 amino acids. Germline CDR1 LNHNV, CDR2 YYDKDF (reference sequence). Trimming removed 2 bases from V and 1 base from J; junction bases left unmatched: 8. The CDR3 nucleotides are TGTGCCACCAGCAGACCTCCACAGGGGATATCTGGAAACACCATATATTTT. Its protein is CATSRPPQGISGNTIYF.

CDR3 coding DNA: TGTGCCAGCAGTCTGACTAGCGGGAGAGTCACAGATACGCAGTATTTT. Protein product: CASSLTSGRVTDTQYF. This chain uses TRBV27 with TRBJ2-3; 12 bases line up with TRBD2. Germline V gives CDR1 MNHEY, CDR2 SMNVEV (reference sequence). The CDR3 contains 16 residues. V lost 5 bases and J lost 2; bases outside the gene matches: 5.

The chain joins TRBV7-9 to TRBJ1-2; TRBD1 agrees at 9 bases. This CDR3 contains 16 residues. Germline V gene sequence: CDR1 SEHNR, CDR2 FQNEAQ (reference sequence). V lost 0 bases, J lost 8 bases, and 10 bases stayed unmatched. The CDR3 DNA is TGTGCCAGCAGCTTAGCGCACCCGGGACAGGGTGCCGGCTACACCTTC. It encodes CASSLAHPGQGAGYTF.

This clone was seen a handful of times. The V call is TRBV11-3, the J call TRBJ2-3, with D perhaps matching TRBD1 (5 bases). Per germline, CDR1 SGHNT and CDR2 YENEEA. Trimming shortened V by 2 bases and J by 1 base, and 13 bases separated the two germline ends. This CDR3 has 16 residues. The CDR3 protein is CASSLRPGLGTDTQYF. The CDR3 DNA reads TGTGCCAGCAGCTTAAGGCCAGGGCTGGGCACAGATACGCAGTATTTT.

This chain links TRBV7-8 with TRBJ2-3, with D perhaps matching TRBD2 (6 bases). The CDR3 consists of 16 residues. In germline, CDR1 is SGHVS, CDR2 FQNEAQ. V was clipped by 3 bases and J by 5 bases, with 18 bases between them. The DNA for the CDR3 is TGTGCCAGCAGCTTGACGTGGACCGGGGGTAAAGATACGCAGTATTTT. The encoded protein is CASSLTWTGGKDTQYF.

The J gene is TRBJ1-4, the V gene TRBV7-9; no definite D call. The CDR3 contains 14 residues. V was shortened by 1 base and J by 0 bases, with 3 bases between the two germline ends. The V gene's germline CDR1 is SEHNR and CDR2 FQNEAQ (reference sequence). The CDR3 sequence is CASSLDTTNEKLFF. The DNA for the CDR3 is TGTGCCAGCAGCTTAGATACAACTAATGAAAAACTGTTTTTT.

The chain links TRBV9 to TRBJ1-1; D possibly corresponds to TRBD1 (5 bases). Trimming took 4 bases from V and 4 from J, leaving 14 bases between them. Germline assignment: CDR1 SGDLS and CDR2 YYNGEE. The CDR3 has 14 amino acids. DNA for the CDR3: TGTGCCAGCAGCACCACCGGGGGAGGCACTGAAGCTTTCTTT. It codes for CASSTTGGGTEAFF.

The chain joins TRBV10-3 to TRBJ2-1; 13 bases are a match to TRBD2. The CDR3 length is 14 residues. V lost 7 bases, J lost 8 bases, and 5 bases stayed unmatched. In germline, CDR1 is ENHRY, CDR2 SYGVKD. CDR3 protein: CAITRLAGGDEQFF. Written as DNA, the CDR3 is TGTGCCATCACTCGACTAGCGGGAGGTGATGAGCAGTTCTTC.

The chain employs TRBV11-2 and TRBJ1-1; D remains ambiguous. The V gene's germline CDR1 is SGHAT and CDR2 FQNNGV. The CDR3 has 14 residues. V was cut by 4 bases and J by 1 base, with 10 bases left in between. CDR3 in DNA: TGTGCCAGCAGCTCCCTCCGGGGGAACACTGAAGCTTTCTTT. It yields the protein CASSSLRGNTEAFF.

The rearrangement uses TRBV7-2 and TRBJ1-1; no reliable D call. The CDR3 runs to 11 residues. V lost 1 base to trimming and J lost 11 bases, with 8 bases between them. Germline CDR1 reads SGHTA; CDR2 reads FQGNSA. Here the CDR3 DNA reads TGTGCCAGCAGCTTAGGCAGGAGGGCTTTCTTT. This gives the protein CASSLGRRAFF. Complete variable domain (other parts from reference TRBV7-2 and TRBJ1-1): GAGVSQSPSNKVTEKGKDVELRCDPISGHTALYWYRQSLGQGLEFLIYFQGNSAPDKSGLPSDRFSAERTGGSVSTLTIQRTQQEDSAVYLCASSLGRRAFFGQGTRLTVV.

The chain couples TRBV5-5 to TRBJ1-4, with TRBD1 identical over 7 bases. CDR1 is SGHKS, CDR2 YYEKEE, per germline (reference sequence). CDR3 size: 15 residues. Unmatched junction bases numbered 9, after V lost 4 bases and J lost 6 bases. The CDR3 nucleotides read TGTGCCAGCAGCCCAAATTACAGGGGTTATGAAAAACTGTTTTTT. It specifies CASSPNYRGYEKLFF.

The chain couples TRBV4-1 to TRBJ2-3; D gene ambiguous. The CDR3 has 11 amino acids. Trimming stripped 4 bases from V and 8 bases from J, with 7 bases between. Germline V gene lookup returns CDR1 MGHRA and CDR2 YSYEKL. DNA of the CDR3: TGCGCCAGCAGCCCGGGTGCTACGCAGTATTTT. This translates into CASSPGATQYF.

This chain connects TRBV11-2 to TRBJ1-1; unclear D gene. V was shortened by 4 bases and J by 0 bases, with 9 bases between the two germline ends. The CDR3 runs 14 residues. Germline loops: CDR1 SGHAT, CDR2 FQNNGV. The CDR3 loop is CASSSWELNTEAFF. The CDR3 bases are TGTGCCAGCAGCTCGTGGGAGCTGAACACTGAAGCTTTCTTT.

The J gene is TRBJ1-2, the V gene TRBV7-9; 9 bases line up with TRBD1. Trimming at V came to 4 bases and at J to 0 bases, leaving 12 bases not matched to a gene. Germline V gives CDR1 SEHNR, CDR2 FQNEAQ (reference sequence). The CDR3 has 18 residues. The CDR3 region has the DNA TGTGCCAGCAGCTCCCGGGGACAGGGAGTTCGATCTAACTATGGCTACACCTTC. It codes for CASSSRGQGVRSNYGYTF. Together with reference TRBV7-9 and TRBJ1-2, the CDR3 gives the full variable domain: DTGVSQNPRHKITKRGQNVTFRCDPISEHNRLYWYRQTLGQGPEFLTYFQNEAQLEKSRLLSDRFSAERPKGSFSTLEIQRTEQGDSAMYLCASSSRGQGVRSNYGYTFGSGTRLTVV.

The rearrangement uses TRBV20-1 and TRBJ2-1; D may be TRBD2 (6 bases). The CDR3 spans 11 residues. CDR1 and CDR2 (germline): DFQATT, SNEGSKA (reference sequence). CDR3 nucleotide sequence: TGCAGCCGGGCGGGGACGGGGGAGCAGTTCTTC. This translates into CSRAGTGEQFF.

The chain carries TRBV11-3 and TRBJ1-3, with TRBD1 matching over 8 bases. The CDR3 spans 16 residues. CDR1 SGHNT and CDR2 YENEEA come from the germline V gene. V gave up 1 base and J gave up 0 bases; unmatched junction bases: 2. The CDR3 nucleotides read TGTGCCAGCAGCTTAGGAGGGACAGGCTCTGGAAACACCATATATTTT. Translating it yields CASSLGGTGSGNTIYF.

This rearrangement joins TRBV24-1 to TRBJ1-2, with D unresolved. This CDR3 comprises 18 residues. The V gene lost 0 bases and the J gene lost 0 bases, with 16 bases spanning the gap. Germline V lookup: CDR1 KGHDR, CDR2 SFDVKD. CDR3 protein: CATSDLGSFLGTNYGYTF. For the CDR3, the DNA is TGTGCCACCAGTGATTTGGGGAGTTTTCTGGGCACTAACTATGGCTACACCTTC.

This sequence joins TRBV27 and TRBJ2-1; weak D call: TRBD2 (5 bases). The ends were cut back, 5 bases at V and 7 bases at J, with 18 bases in the middle. Germline CDR1 and CDR2: MNHEY and SMNVEV (reference sequence). The CDR3 extends over 15 amino acids. The CDR3, as DNA: TGTGCCAGCAGTACATGGGCCCTTGGGGAGAATGAGCAGTTCTTC. It encodes CASSTWALGENEQFF.

The V gene is TRBV2, the J gene TRBJ2-6; 12 bases line up with TRBD2. CDR3 size: 17 residues. Germline CDR1 is SNHLY and CDR2 is FYNNEI. J was trimmed by 2 bases and V by 5 bases; bases with no gene match: 4. The CDR3 DNA reads as TGTGCCAGCAGTTTGACTAGCGGGAGAACTGGGGCCAACGTCCTGACTTTC. Amino acid sequence: CASSLTSGRTGANVLTF.

V gene TRBV4-2 combines with J gene TRBJ2-5; 12 bases fit TRBD2. The germline V gene encodes CDR1 LGHNA and CDR2 YNFKEQ. The CDR3 runs to 15 residues. Germline trimming cut 4 bases from V and 3 bases from J; bases unmatched to any gene: 3. This chain's CDR3 is CASSPRTSGKETQYF. In nucleotides, the CDR3 is TGTGCCAGCAGCCCGAGGACTAGCGGGAAAGAGACCCAGTACTTC.

The chain is built from TRBV28 and TRBJ2-1; TRBD2 agrees at 11 bases. This CDR3 contains 18 residues. Germline CDR1 reads MDHEN; CDR2 reads SYDVKM. V shed 7 bases, J shed 0 bases, and the junction held 11 bases outside the gene matches. Here the CDR3 DNA reads TGTGCCAGCATCCGGGGACTAGCGGAAATAAGCTCCTACAATGAGCAGTTCTTC. It encodes CASIRGLAEISSYNEQFF. The full variable domain, with the rest looked up from reference TRBV28 and TRBJ2-1, is DVKVTQSSRYLVKRTGEKVFLECVQDMDHENMFWYRQDPGLGLRLIYFSYDVKMKEKGDIPEGYSVSREKKERFSLILESASTNQTSMYLCASIRGLAEISSYNEQFFGPGTRLTVL.

This clone was counted between two and nine times. V gene TRBV15 combines with J gene TRBJ1-4; 8 bases fit TRBD1. Germline V gene lookup returns CDR1 LNHNV and CDR2 YYDKDF (reference sequence). The CDR3 loop spans 15 amino acids. V shed 1 base and J 4 bases; nucleotides not matched to a gene: 2. CDR3 bases: TGTGCCACCAGCAGAGGGGACAGGATTAATGAAAAACTGTTTTTT. Its protein product is CATSRGDRINEKLFF. Full variable domain (outside the CDR3, taken from reference TRBV15 and TRBJ1-4): DAMVIQNPRYQVTQFGKPVTLSCSQTLNHNVMYWYQQKSSQAPKLLFHYYDKDFNNEADTPDNFQSRRPNTSFCFLDIRSPGLGDTAMYLCATSRGDRINEKLFFGSGTQLSVL.

This clone was seen more than once but under ten times. The V and J genes are TRBV27 and TRBJ1-4, with D possibly being TRBD1 (6 bases). The V and J ends lost 4 bases and 7 bases respectively, with 13 bases between them. Germline V gene data show CDR1 as MNHEY and CDR2 as SMNVEV (reference sequence). This CDR3 spans 14 amino acids. This CDR3 is CASSSFGQSEKLFF. CDR3 DNA sequence: TGTGCCAGCAGTTCTTTTGGACAGAGTGAAAAACTGTTTTTT.

The genes are TRBV5-1 and TRBJ1-2, with D perhaps matching TRBD1 (5 bases). This CDR3 is built from 13 residues. The V gene lost 4 bases and the J gene lost 4 bases, with 11 bases spanning the gap. Germline values: CDR1 SGHRS, CDR2 YFSETQ. The CDR3 DNA reads as TGCGCCAGCAGCCAGGACAACATCTATGGCTACACCTTC. It yields the protein CASSQDNIYGYTF.

This sequence joins TRBV28 and TRBJ1-2; TRBD1 is a possible D gene (5 bases). Germline CDR1 MDHEN, CDR2 SYDVKM. The V end lost 6 bases, the J end lost 8 bases, and 13 bases lay between the germline ends. The CDR3 loop spans 12 amino acids. CDR3 sequence reads: CASRSGSGGYTF. In nucleotides, the CDR3 is TGTGCCAGCAGGTCAGGGTCGGGCGGCTACACCTTC.